The sequence of this T cell receptor beta chain was determined in a study of blood T cell repertoires in COVID-19 (dated by TCRdb to about 2020). About the full investigation: Samples covering the acute and convalescent phases of COVID-19 were provided by collaborators in the United States, Italy and Spain. Subjects who had been exposed to COVID-19, were actively infected with it, or had recovered from it provided the deeply sampled blood TCRbeta repertoires that made up the dataset. The material from the prospective study consisted of cDNA or gDNA derived from T cells, B-cell-depleted T cells, or PBMCs. Where HLA class I and class II types were available, the types were taken from metadata supplied by the sample provider, not from assay-based typing. Nearly every sample came with metadata listing a de-identified subject ID, COVID-19 status, age in years and sex. The repertoires were released in a freely available public database meant as a resource for research on the immune response to SARS-CoV-2. Samples were obtained from the ongoing ImmuneRACE study (first 160 participants) and from 1,254 subjects provided by 6 global collaborators.

The immunoSEQ Assay, a bias-controlled multiplex PCR, was used to amplify TCRbeta CDR3 regions from genomic DNA. The source study handled its data this way. Within the assay, amplification of reference gene primers was used to estimate how many nucleated cells each sample contained. Sequence reads were collapsed and filtered to measure the absolute abundance of every unique TCRbeta CDR3 rearrangement. Productive Simpson clonality was computed per sample as the square root of Simpson's diversity index over productive rearrangements. TCRdb retrieved this table from immuneACCESS and kept in-frame rearrangements only. Not all clones are present; in checked studies, unresolved V genes account for under half, and no reason is known for the remainder. V and J calls and clone size are given by that table; D and trimming were obtained from the DNA. The sample table records fewer than 70,000 clones; about 86% of these occur just once. 12% of the sample goes to the ten largest clones.

A word on this clone: Its antigen is still unknown. No much larger clonotype is one base removed from it; base qualities were not supplied.

Collaborating institutions collected whole blood in K2EDTA tubes following their own protocols. For TCRbeta analysis, collaborators shipped samples in one of three forms: frozen whole blood, isolated PBMCs, or DNA extracted from either of those sample types. The full study reports these points: The quantity of clinical and demographic metadata differed by source and by participant and was supplied without curation.

CDR1 and CDR2, per the germline V gene, are SGHTA and FQGTGA. There are 14 amino acids in the CDR3, from cysteine to phenylalanine inclusive. Of the read, only the CDR3 DNA is kept; its 42 bases are in frame from base 1. V is pared back by 5 bases and J by 4 bases, with 15 bases lying between the germline termini. The receptor was derived from a human donor in a cohort sampled during active COVID-19. This chain joins TRBV7-3 to TRBJ2-7; a tentative D match to TRBD2 spans 7 bases. Sequenced material: peripheral blood. The CDR3: CASSPRGAPYEQYF. The DNA is TGTGCCAGCAGCCCACGGGGGGCTCCTTACGAGCAGTACTTC.